This is a list of T cell receptor beta chains from one sample in a study of cytomegalovirus exposure and HLA in healthy donors. The assay was immunoSEQ multiplex PCR, and TCRdb's table has in-frame clones only and misses some. This sample yields approximately 100,000 clones, of which about 71% are seen a single time; roughly 3.4% belongs to the top ten. Sequencing was carried out using PBMCs. Source of these receptors: a woman in her fifties or sixties in good health and CMV-seronegative. CDR3s leave out the opening cysteine and the closing phenylalanine or tryptophan. Rows may omit the clone size; those that give it use once, few, many or a size class.

J gene	clone size	V gene	CDR3 protein
TRBJ2-2	-	TRBV7-8	ASNPVGRGVTGELF
TRBJ2-7	-	TRBV5-1	ASNSNYEQY
TRBJ2-5	-	TRBV7-9	ASTLRTSGSLQETQY
TRBJ2-5	-	TRBV18	ASSLRAGDQETQY
TRBJ2-3	-	TRBV5-1	ASSPGSTDTQY
TRBJ2-7	-	TRBV4-3	ASSQEVTSGAYEQY
TRBJ2-3	-	TRBV7-2	ASSTTGGTFTDTQY
TRBJ1-2	-	TRBV4-2	ASSQDFQGTNGYT
TRBJ2-5	-	TRBV10-3	ATREGLLETQY
TRBJ2-7	few	TRBV30	AWRRGPEYEQY
TRBJ2-3	once	TRBV29-1	SVEGGFEFGTDTQY
TRBJ1-6	-	TRBV19	ASSGQNSGSPLH
TRBJ2-1	-	TRBV7-6	ASSSELSYNEQF
TRBJ2-1	few	TRBV27	ASGISGRAYNEQF
TRBJ1-6	-	TRBV30	AWSVVGQGSPLH
TRBJ1-1	-	TRBV4-2	ASSRDTNTEAF
TRBJ1-4	-	TRBV9	ASSVSGTVRRNEKLF
TRBJ2-2	-	TRBV4-2	ASSHELIAGLAGVNTGELF
TRBJ1-2	-	TRBV4-3	ASSQLGIGSGYT
TRBJ2-1	-	TRBV28	ASSLRDREQF
TRBJ2-7	-	TRBV29-1	SVAGHLSYEQY
TRBJ2-2	-	TRBV6-1	ASRRDRANTGELF
TRBJ1-2	few	TRBV27	ASSPGQGAYT
TRBJ2-7	-	TRBV10-3	AISEGTSGRVGYEQY
TRBJ2-2	few	TRBV7-3	ASSFPPAGELF
TRBJ1-1	-	TRBV18	ASSPPGNTEAF
TRBJ2-3	-	TRBV5-4	ASSTQLASPGDTQY
TRBJ2-7	few	TRBV18	ASSPNGLAATYEQY
TRBJ1-1	few	TRBV7-8	ASSFSRGNQNTEAF
TRBJ2-7	-	TRBV6-5	ASRYSGTGLYEQY